The 16 T cell receptor beta chains below all came from one sample that was sequenced in a study of T cell responses to AZD1222 COVID-19 vaccine. Sequencing was performed with immunoSEQ multiplex PCR; in TCRdb, only in-frame clones are kept and a portion is missing. There are approximately 100,000 clones in the sample; roughly 89% occur only once, and 45% to 55% lies in the top ten. This specimen was peripheral blood, taken on day 0 of AZD1222 vaccination. The receptors were sampled from an adult in good health.

CDR3 bases: TGTGCCAGCAGCCCGAGCGGGGAGTGGGGGAGCTCCTACGAGCAGTACTTC. Protein: CASSPSGEWGSSYEQYF. The chain links TRBV13 to TRBJ2-7; 7 bases match TRBD2. This CDR3 comprises 17 residues. V was pared by 5 bases and J by 0 bases, with 13 bases of the junction left unmatched. Per the germline V gene, CDR1 is PRHDT and CDR2 is FYEKMQ (reference sequence). Filled out from reference TRBV13 and TRBJ2-7, the complete variable domain reads AAGVIQSPRHLIKEKRETATLKCYPIPRHDTVYWYQQGPGQDPQFLISFYEKMQSDKGSIPDRFSAQQFSDYHSELNMSSLELGDSALYFCASSPSGEWGSSYEQYFGPGTRLTVT.

The table lists this clone with a count of one. The chain joins TRBV7-3 to TRBJ1-6; D is ambiguous. There are 15 residues in the CDR3. The germline CDR1 and CDR2 sequences are SGHTA and FQGTGA. The V gene lost 2 bases and the J gene lost 7 bases, with 12 bases spanning the gap. Written as DNA, the CDR3 is TGTGCCAGCAGCTTACTGGCTGGGTCCAATTCACCCCTCCACTTT. This encodes CASSLLAGSNSPLHF.

The chain uses TRBV19 and TRBJ1-2; 7 bases map to TRBD1. Germline V CDR1 and CDR2: LNHDA, SQIVND (reference sequence). V gave up 7 bases and J gave up 2 bases; unmatched junction bases: 10. CDR3 length equals 15 residues. In nucleotides, the CDR3 is TGTGCCAGTAACCCACAGGGGAAGAGAAACTATGGCTACACCTTC. It translates to CASNPQGKRNYGYTF.

Regarding this clone: This same CDR3 is encoded by further DNA sequences in the sample. The chain uses TRBV6-5 and TRBJ1-1, with D possibly matching TRBD1 (5 bases). The V end lost 2 bases, the J end lost 2 bases, and 12 bases lay between the germline ends. Germline assignment: CDR1 MNHEY and CDR2 SVGAGI. CDR3 size: 15 residues. The CDR3 DNA sequence: TGTGCCAGCAGTTACAGTTGGCAGGGCAACACTGAAGCTTTCTTT. It specifies CASSYSWQGNTEAFF.

This chain links TRBV28 with TRBJ1-5; the D is unclear. The CDR3 covers 15 residues. The germline gives CDR1 MDHEN, CDR2 SYDVKM. V shed 3 bases and J shed 4 bases, with 13 bases lying between them. CDR3 coding DNA: TGTGCCAGCAGTTTCGGCGGGAACTTGAATCAGCCCCAGCATTTT. It codes for CASSFGGNLNQPQHF.

This chain links TRBV3-1 (or the pseudogene TRBV3-2) with TRBJ2-2; 10 bases are shared with TRBD1. This CDR3 is built from 15 residues. V lost 4 bases, J lost 5 bases, and 4 bases stayed unmatched. The germline CDR1 and CDR2 sequences are LGHDT and YNNKEL (reference sequence). The CDR3 DNA reads as TGTGCCAGCAGCCGGACAGGGGGTCTTACCGGGGAGCTGTTTTTT. Its protein is CASSRTGGLTGELFF.

The CDR3 DNA follows: TGTGCCAGCAGACCGACAGGGGGGATCTCGGATGAGCAGTTCTTC. This codes for CASRPTGGISDEQFF. The chain recombines TRBV27 with TRBJ2-1, with TRBD1 matching over 9 bases. V was clipped by 6 bases and J by 8 bases; unmatched bases: 11. Germline CDR1 and CDR2: MNHEY and SMNVEV (reference sequence). The CDR3 has 15 residues.

The V and J genes are TRBV6-4 and TRBJ2-1; 7 nucleotides align to TRBD1. The CDR3 is made up of 16 amino acids. Losses at the gene ends were 0 bases for V and 1 base for J; bases not matched to a gene: 3. Per germline, CDR1 MRHNA and CDR2 SNTAGT. The CDR3 reads CASSDSIQGSYNEQFF. The CDR3 DNA is TGTGCCAGCAGTGACTCGATACAGGGGTCCTACAATGAGCAGTTCTTC.

The V and J genes are TRBV6-4 and TRBJ1-1; D is perhaps TRBD1 (6 bases). The CDR3 contains 14 residues. Trimming left V 5 bases short and J 2 bases short, with 12 bases between. CDR1 and CDR2 from the germline V gene are MRHNA and SNTAGT. CDR3 DNA: TGTGCCAGCAGTCCGGGGGGCATAAACACTGAAGCTTTCTTT. This translates into CASSPGGINTEAFF.

The chain uses TRBV28 and TRBJ2-7; no clear D. V dropped 3 bases and J dropped 0 bases, with 21 bases sitting between them. This CDR3 spans 18 amino acids. Germline CDR1 is MDHEN and CDR2 is SYDVKM. Here the CDR3 DNA reads TGTGCCAGCAGTTTCCCCTGGTCCGAGGCGAGCTACTCCTACGAGCAGTACTTC. This encodes CASSFPWSEASYSYEQYF.

The chain recombines TRBV6-2 or TRBV6-3 with TRBJ1-4; 7 positions match TRBD1. CDR3 size: 15 residues. The V gene's germline CDR1 is MNHEY and CDR2 SVGEGT. V lost 6 bases and J lost 11; bases outside the gene matches: 15. The CDR3 bases are TGTGCCAGCAGCACTCCGGGACAGTCCCCTCGGAAACTGTTTTTT. It codes for CASSTPGQSPRKLFF.

V and J are TRBV4-2 and TRBJ1-2, with 7 bases fitting TRBD1. Germline CDR1 LGHNA, CDR2 YNFKEQ. J was trimmed by 7 bases and V by 6 bases; bases with no gene match: 11. The CDR3 totals 14 residues. CDR3 nucleotide sequence: TGTGCCAGCAGATACCAAGGACAGGAGGTTGGCTACACCTTC. Translated: CASRYQGQEVGYTF.

The rearrangement joins TRBV5-4 to TRBJ2-7; 10 bases line up with TRBD1. The CDR3 totals 15 residues. V was pared by 4 bases and J by 7 bases, with 11 bases of the junction left unmatched. The germline gives CDR1 SGHNT, CDR2 YYREEE (reference sequence). CDR3 region: CASSLARQGAEEQYF. CDR3 nucleotides: TGTGCCAGCAGCCTGGCAAGACAGGGGGCAGAAGAGCAGTACTTC.

This rearrangement joins TRBV28 to TRBJ2-7; 9 nucleotides match TRBD1. From germline, CDR1 is MDHEN and CDR2 SYDVKM. With 3 bases clipped from V and 5 bases from J, the junction kept 11 bases outside the gene matches. CDR3 length equals 16 residues. CDR3 sequence (DNA): TGTGCCAGCAGTTTCCCTCGGACAGGGGCGCTGGACGAGCAGTACTTC. Protein product: CASSFPRTGALDEQYF.

The chain is built from TRBV6-1 and TRBJ1-2; D may be TRBD1 (6 bases). Looked up from germline, CDR1 is MNHNS and CDR2 is SASEGT. The CDR3 has 14 residues. Trimming took off 1 base at V and 8 bases at J, with 14 bases between the two ends. The CDR3 is CASSEVAGGGGYTF. The CDR3 nucleotides read TGTGCCAGCAGTGAAGTAGCGGGGGGCGGCGGCTACACCTTC.

V and J are TRBV12-5 and TRBJ2-1; 7 bases line up with TRBD2. Germline values: CDR1 LGHNT, CDR2 FRNRAP. This CDR3 is built from 15 residues. Trimming took 7 bases from V and 0 from J; bases not matched to a gene: 6. The CDR3 sequence: CASAQSGTSYNEQFF. The CDR3 nucleotides read TGTGCTAGTGCCCAAAGCGGGACCTCCTACAATGAGCAGTTCTTC.